This T cell receptor beta chain was profiled in a study of control samples from healthy donors and cancer patients. Using immunoSEQ multiplex PCR, the repertoire was profiled, and TCRdb retains in-frame clones only, with some absent. Of 35,000 to 45,000 clones listed, roughly 85% are singletons. Germline assignment: CDR1 MNHEY and CDR2 SVGEGT. Between the trimmed V and J ends, which lost 0 bases and 0 bases, there was a span of 13 bases. CDR3 size: 17 residues. The sequence was obtained from a man aged 55 to 70 in good health. The chain combines TRBV6-2 or TRBV6-3 with TRBJ2-3; D is uncertain. The sample was blood. The CDR3 region is CASSYSLAKSSTDTQYF. The CDR3 bases are TGTGCCAGCAGTTACTCCTTGGCCAAGTCTAGCACAGATACGCAGTATTTT.